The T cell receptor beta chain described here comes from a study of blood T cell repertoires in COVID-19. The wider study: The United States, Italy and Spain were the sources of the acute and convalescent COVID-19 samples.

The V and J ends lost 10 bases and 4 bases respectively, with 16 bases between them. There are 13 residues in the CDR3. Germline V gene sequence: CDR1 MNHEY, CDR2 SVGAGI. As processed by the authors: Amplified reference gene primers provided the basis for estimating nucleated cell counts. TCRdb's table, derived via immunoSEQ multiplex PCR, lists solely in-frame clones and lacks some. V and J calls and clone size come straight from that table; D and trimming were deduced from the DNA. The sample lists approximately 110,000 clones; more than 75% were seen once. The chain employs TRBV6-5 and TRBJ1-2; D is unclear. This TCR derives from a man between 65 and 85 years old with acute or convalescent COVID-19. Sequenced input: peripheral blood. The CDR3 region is CAIRPTSGYGYTF. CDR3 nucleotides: TGTGCCATCCGTCCCACCTCGGGCTATGGCTACACCTTC.